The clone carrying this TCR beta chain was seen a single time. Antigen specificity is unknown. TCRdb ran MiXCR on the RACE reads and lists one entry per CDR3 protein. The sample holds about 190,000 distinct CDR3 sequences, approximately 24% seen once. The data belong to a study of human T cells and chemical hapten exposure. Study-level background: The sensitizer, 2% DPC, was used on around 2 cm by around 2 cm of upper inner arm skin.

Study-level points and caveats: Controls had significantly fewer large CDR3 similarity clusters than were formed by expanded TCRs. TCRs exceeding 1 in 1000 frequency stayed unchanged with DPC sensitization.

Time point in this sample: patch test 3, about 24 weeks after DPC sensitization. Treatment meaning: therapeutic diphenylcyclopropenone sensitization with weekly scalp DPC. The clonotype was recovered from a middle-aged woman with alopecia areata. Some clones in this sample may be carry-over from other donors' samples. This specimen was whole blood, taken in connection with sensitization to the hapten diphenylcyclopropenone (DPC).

CDR3 residues: CAISGQGAIYEQYF. DNA of the CDR3: TGTGCCATCAGCGGACAGGGGGCGATCTACGAGCAGTACTTC. This chain uses TRBV10-3 with TRBJ2-7, with 11 nucleotides matching TRBD1. The CDR3 runs to 14 residues. J lost 3 bases, V lost 6 bases, and 4 bases had no gene match. In germline, CDR1 is ENHRY, CDR2 SYGVKD.